This T cell receptor (beta chain) was identified in a study of Ad26.COV2.S vaccination and SARS-CoV-2 variants. At the level of the study: Ad26.COV2.S shots went into the muscle once or twice, 56 days apart.

Deletions cut 5 bases from V and 2 bases from J, with 12 bases between. Germline V gene sequence: CDR1 SNHLY, CDR2 FYNNEI. The CDR3 has 14 amino acids. Regarding treatment: over 15 received Ad26.COV2.S at low or high dose, single or two shots; about 5 received placebo; per-sample allocation not given. Material that was analyzed had been drawn on day 63 after the first vaccine or placebo injection. The table came from immunoSEQ multiplex PCR; TCRdb's copy has only in-frame clones and leaves some out. The sample carries 350,000 to 550,000 clones, roughly 89% recorded once. The origin of this receptor is a person aged 18-65 years who received the Ad26.COV2.S COVID-19 vaccine or a placebo. This specimen was peripheral blood, taken in a trial of Ad26.COV2.S vaccine versus placebo. The chain recombines TRBV2 with TRBJ2-5; a weak D match, TRBD1 (6 bases). The CDR3 sequence is CASSFDRTQETQYF. Written as DNA, the CDR3 is TGTGCCAGCAGTTTCGACAGGACTCAAGAGACCCAGTACTTC.